This T cell receptor (beta chain) derives from a study of cytomegalovirus exposure and HLA in healthy donors. Findings and caveats of the study: A later analysis by the authors found several of the most significant clusters apparently linked to common viral pathogens. Equally common other TCR beta chains were less clonally expanded than HLA-associated ones, a later analysis found.

Turning to this clone: Its antigen remains unidentified.

Nominally healthy donors provided the samples, though records likely missed some immune exposures. PCR primers comprised 60 Vbeta and 13 Jbeta primers. Clones were sequenced by immunoSEQ multiplex PCR, and TCRdb holds only the in-frame ones, with some missing. This sample has 55,000 to 70,000 clones, with just over 85% found just once. CDR1 and CDR2 (germline): SGHNT, YENEEA. V was cut by 1 base and J by 1 base, with 17 bases left in between. CDR3 size: 18 residues. Specimen: PBMCs. The V gene is TRBV11-3, the J gene TRBJ2-1, with TRBD2 as a possible D gene (6 bases). The source of this sequence is a woman in her twenties or thirties in good health and CMV-seronegative. Here the CDR3 DNA reads TGTGCCAGCAGCTTAGCATTACCAGCGGGCTCGTCCTACAATGAGCAGTTCTTC. This gives the protein CASSLALPAGSSYNEQFF. The complete variable domain, with remaining parts taken from reference TRBV11-3 and TRBJ2-1, reads EAGVVQSPRYKIIEKKQPVAFWCNPISGHNTLYWYLQNLGQGPELLIRYENEEAVDDSQLPKDRFSAERLKGVDSTLKIQPAELGDSAVYLCASSLALPAGSSYNEQFFGPGTRLTVL.